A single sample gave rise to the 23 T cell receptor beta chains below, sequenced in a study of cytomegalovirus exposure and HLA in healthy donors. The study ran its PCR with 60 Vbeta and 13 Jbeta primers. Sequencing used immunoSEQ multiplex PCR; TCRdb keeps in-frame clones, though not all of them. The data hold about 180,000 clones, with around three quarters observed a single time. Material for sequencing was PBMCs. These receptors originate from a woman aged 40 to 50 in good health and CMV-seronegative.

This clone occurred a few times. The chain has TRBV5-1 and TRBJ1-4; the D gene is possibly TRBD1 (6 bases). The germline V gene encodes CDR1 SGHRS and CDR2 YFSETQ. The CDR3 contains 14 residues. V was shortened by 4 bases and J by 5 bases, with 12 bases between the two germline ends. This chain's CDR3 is CASSRDTANEKLFF. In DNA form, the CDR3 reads TGCGCCAGCAGCCGGGACACGGCGAATGAAAAACTGTTTTTT.

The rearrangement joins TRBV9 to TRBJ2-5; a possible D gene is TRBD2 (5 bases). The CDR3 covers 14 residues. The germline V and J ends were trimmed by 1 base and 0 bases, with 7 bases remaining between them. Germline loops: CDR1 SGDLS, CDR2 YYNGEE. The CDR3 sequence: CASSVSGNQETQYF. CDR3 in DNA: TGTGCCAGCAGCGTATCGGGAAACCAAGAGACCCAGTACTTC.

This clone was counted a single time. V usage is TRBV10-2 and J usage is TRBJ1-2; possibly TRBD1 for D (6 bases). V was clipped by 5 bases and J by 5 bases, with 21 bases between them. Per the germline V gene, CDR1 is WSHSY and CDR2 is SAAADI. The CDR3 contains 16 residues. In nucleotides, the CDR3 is TGCGCCAGCAGTCCTACGGCCAGGGGCAGGGTGTATGGCTACACCTTC. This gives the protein CASSPTARGRVYGYTF.

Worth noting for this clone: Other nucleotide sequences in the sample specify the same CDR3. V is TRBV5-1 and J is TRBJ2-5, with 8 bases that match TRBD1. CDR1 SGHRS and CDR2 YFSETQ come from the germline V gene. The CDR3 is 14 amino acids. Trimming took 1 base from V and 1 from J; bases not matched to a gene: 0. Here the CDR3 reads CASSLQGAQETQYF. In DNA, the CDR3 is TGCGCCAGCAGCTTGCAGGGGGCCCAAGAGACCCAGTACTTC.

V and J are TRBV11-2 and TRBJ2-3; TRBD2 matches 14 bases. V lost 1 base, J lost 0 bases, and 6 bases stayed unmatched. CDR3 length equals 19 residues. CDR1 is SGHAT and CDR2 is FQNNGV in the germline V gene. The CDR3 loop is CASSLGRTSGGRSTDTQYF. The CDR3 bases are TGTGCCAGCAGCTTAGGTCGGACTAGCGGGGGGCGTAGCACAGATACGCAGTATTTT.

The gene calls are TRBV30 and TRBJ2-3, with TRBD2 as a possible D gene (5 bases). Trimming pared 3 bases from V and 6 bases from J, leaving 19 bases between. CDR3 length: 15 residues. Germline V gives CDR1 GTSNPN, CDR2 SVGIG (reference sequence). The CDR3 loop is CAWRPGGRGRDTQYF. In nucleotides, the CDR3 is TGTGCCTGGAGGCCGGGCGGCCGGGGAAGGGATACGCAGTATTTT.

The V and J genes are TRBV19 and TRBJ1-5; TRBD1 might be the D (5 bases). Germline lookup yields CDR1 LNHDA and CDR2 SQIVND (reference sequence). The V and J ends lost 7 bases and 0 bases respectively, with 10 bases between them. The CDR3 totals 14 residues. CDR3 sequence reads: CASNGGNSNQPQHF. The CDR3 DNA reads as TGTGCCAGTAATGGGGGGAATAGCAATCAGCCCCAGCATTTT.

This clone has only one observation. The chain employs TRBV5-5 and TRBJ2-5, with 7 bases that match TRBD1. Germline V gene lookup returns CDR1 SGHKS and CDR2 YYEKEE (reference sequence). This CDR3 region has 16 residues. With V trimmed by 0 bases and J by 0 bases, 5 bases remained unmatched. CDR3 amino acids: CASSLGGTANQETQYF. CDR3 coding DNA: TGTGCCAGCAGCTTGGGAGGGACAGCAAACCAAGAGACCCAGTACTTC.

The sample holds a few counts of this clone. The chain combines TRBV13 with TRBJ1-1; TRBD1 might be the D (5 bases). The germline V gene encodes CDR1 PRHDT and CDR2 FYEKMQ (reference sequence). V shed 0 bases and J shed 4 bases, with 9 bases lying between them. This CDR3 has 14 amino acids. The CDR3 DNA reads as TGTGCCAGCAGCTTAGGCAGGGTGGGCACTGAAGCTTTCTTT. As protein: CASSLGRVGTEAFF.

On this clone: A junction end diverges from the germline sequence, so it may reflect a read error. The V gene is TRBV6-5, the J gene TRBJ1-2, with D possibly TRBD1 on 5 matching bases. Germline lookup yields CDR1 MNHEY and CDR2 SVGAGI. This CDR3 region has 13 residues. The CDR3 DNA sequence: TGTGTCAGCAGGGCTAGGATTAACTATGGCTACACCTTC. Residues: CVSRARINYGYTF.

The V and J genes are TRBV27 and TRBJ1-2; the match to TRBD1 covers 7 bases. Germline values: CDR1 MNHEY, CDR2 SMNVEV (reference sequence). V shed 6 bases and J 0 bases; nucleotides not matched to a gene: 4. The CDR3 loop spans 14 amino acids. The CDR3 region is CASSPQGANYGYTF. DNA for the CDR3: TGTGCCAGCAGCCCCCAGGGGGCTAACTATGGCTACACCTTC.

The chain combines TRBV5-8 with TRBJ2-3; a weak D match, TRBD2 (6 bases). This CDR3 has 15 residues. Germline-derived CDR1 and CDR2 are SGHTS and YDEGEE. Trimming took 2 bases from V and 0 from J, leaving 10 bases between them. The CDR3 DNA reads TGTGCCAGCAGCTTACGGGAGACTAGCACAGATACGCAGTATTTT. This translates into CASSLRETSTDTQYF.

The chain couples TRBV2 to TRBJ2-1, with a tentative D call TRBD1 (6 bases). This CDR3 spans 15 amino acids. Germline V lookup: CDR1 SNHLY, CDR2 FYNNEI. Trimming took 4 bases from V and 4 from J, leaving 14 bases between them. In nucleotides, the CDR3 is TGTGCCAGCAGTGTGGCAGGGGTGATATACAATGAGCAGTTCTTC. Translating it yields CASSVAGVIYNEQFF.

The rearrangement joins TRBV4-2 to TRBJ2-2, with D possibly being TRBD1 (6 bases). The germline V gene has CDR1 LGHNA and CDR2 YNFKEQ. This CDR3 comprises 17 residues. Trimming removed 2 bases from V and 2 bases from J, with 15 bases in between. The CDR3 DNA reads TGTGCCAGCAGCCAAAAACGAGGGGGAGTTAACACCGGGGAGCTGTTTTTT. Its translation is CASSQKRGGVNTGELFF.

This CDR3 reads CASSFGRLTYNEQFF. The CDR3 coding sequence is TGTGCCAGCAGTTTTGGCAGGCTGACCTACAATGAGCAGTTCTTC. V gene TRBV27 combines with J gene TRBJ2-1; D is unclear. V was trimmed by 3 bases and J by 2 bases, leaving 11 bases between them. The germline V gene has CDR1 MNHEY and CDR2 SMNVEV (reference sequence). The CDR3 runs to 15 residues.

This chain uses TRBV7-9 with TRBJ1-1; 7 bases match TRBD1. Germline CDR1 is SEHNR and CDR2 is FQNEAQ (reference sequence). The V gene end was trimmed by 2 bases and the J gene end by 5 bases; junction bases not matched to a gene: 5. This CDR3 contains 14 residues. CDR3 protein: CASSLLGGLTEAFF. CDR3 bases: TGTGCCAGCAGCTTACTAGGGGGCTTAACTGAAGCTTTCTTT. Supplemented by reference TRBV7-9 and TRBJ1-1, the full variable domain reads DTGVSQNPRHKITKRGQNVTFRCDPISEHNRLYWYRQTLGQGPEFLTYFQNEAQLEKSRLLSDRFSAERPKGSFSTLEIQRTEQGDSAMYLCASSLLGGLTEAFFGQGTRLTVV.

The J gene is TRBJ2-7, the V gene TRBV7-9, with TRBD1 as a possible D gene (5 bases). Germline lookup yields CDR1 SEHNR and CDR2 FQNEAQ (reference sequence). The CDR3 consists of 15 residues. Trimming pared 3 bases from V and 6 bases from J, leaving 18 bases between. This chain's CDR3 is CASSLGLGNLVEQYF. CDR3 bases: TGTGCCAGCAGCTTGGGGCTCGGCAACCTGGTCGAGCAGTACTTC.

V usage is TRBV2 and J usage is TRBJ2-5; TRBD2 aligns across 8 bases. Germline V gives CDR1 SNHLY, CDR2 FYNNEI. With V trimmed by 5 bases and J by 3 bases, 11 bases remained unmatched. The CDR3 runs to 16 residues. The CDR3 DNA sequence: TGTGCCAGCAGTCAGTTCGGGGGGGCGGACGAAGAGACCCAGTACTTC. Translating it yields CASSQFGGADEETQYF. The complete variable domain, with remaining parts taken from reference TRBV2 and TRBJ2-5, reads EPEVTQTPSHQVTQMGQEVILRCVPISNHLYFYWYRQILGQKVEFLVSFYNNEISEKSEIFDDQFSVERPDGSNFTLKIRSTKLEDSAMYFCASSQFGGADEETQYFGPGTRLLVL.

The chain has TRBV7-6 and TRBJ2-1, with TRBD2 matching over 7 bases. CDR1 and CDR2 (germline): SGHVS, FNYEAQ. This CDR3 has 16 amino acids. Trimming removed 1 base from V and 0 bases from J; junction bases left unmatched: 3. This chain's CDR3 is CASSLVGGSSYNEQFF. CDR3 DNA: TGTGCCAGCAGCTTAGTGGGCGGGAGCTCCTACAATGAGCAGTTCTTC.

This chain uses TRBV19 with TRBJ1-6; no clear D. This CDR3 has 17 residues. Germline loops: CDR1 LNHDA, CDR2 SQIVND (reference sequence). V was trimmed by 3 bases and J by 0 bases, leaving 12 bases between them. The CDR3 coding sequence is TGTGCCAGTAGTATTGACTCCCGGAGCTCCTATAATTCACCCCTCCACTTT. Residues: CASSIDSRSSYNSPLHF.

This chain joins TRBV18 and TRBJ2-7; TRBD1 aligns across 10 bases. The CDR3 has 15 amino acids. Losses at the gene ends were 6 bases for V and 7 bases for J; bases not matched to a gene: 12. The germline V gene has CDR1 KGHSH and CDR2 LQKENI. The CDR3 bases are TGTGCCAGCTCGGAGGGACAGGGGAGTCTTGGGGAGCAGTACTTC. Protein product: CASSEGQGSLGEQYF.

This CDR3 is CAWKAGAWVASTDTQYF. The CDR3 DNA reads TGTGCCTGGAAGGCGGGAGCTTGGGTGGCTAGCACAGATACGCAGTATTTT. The chain joins TRBV30 to TRBJ2-3; 7 positions agree with TRBD2. The CDR3 contains 17 residues. Germline trimming cut 4 bases from V and 0 bases from J; bases unmatched to any gene: 13. CDR1 is GTSNPN, CDR2 SVGIG, per germline (reference sequence).

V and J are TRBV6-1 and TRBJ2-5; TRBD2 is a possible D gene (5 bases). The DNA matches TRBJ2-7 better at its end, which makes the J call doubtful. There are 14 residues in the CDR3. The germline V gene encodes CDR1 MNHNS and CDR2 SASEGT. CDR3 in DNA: TGTGCCAGCAGTGAAGCCGGACTGGGCTACGAGCAGTACTTC. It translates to CASSEAGLGYEQYF.